This T cell receptor beta chain was observed in a study of T-cell memory formation after mild COVID-19. Germline CDR1 and CDR2: SGHTA and FQGNSA. The CDR3 runs to 12 residues. Trimming took 1 base from V and 4 from J, leaving 4 bases between them. TCRdb passed the 5' RACE reads through MiXCR, listing each CDR3 protein once. The data show about 140,000 distinct CDR3 sequences, 11% to 15% seen once. This clonotype has more than one count but fewer than ten. This receptor was taken from an adult woman who had mild COVID-19 (a few samples of this study predate the infection). Cell type and time point are not known. The chain links TRBV7-2 to TRBJ1-2; D gene unclear. The specimen sequenced was PBMCs or a T cell subset sorted from them (not recorded which). CDR3 region: CASSLDGYGYTF. CDR3 sequence (DNA): TGTGCCAGCAGCTTAGACGGCTATGGCTACACCTTC.